This T cell receptor beta chain came from a study of metastatic and nonmetastatic thyroid tumors. About the study: A comparison of repertoires was made across blood and tumor or nodule tissue from malignant and benign thyroid patients. Study-level results: It was reportedly found that TCR beta diversity was significantly higher in malignant thyroid tumors than in benign nodules, a difference seen in both blood and tumor samples.

This clone has at least ten counts. The antigen is undetermined. V lost 0 bases and J lost 4; bases outside the gene matches: 11. This CDR3 comprises 17 residues. The germline V gene encodes CDR1 SGHRS and CDR2 YFSETQ. In the original processing: The authors used CDR3 differences across clinicopathological groups to build a distant-metastasis classifier for papillary thyroid cancer. Using MiXCR, TCRdb reanalyzed the PCR reads. None of the V and J calls come from the authors' own analysis; TCRdb made them. Of some 33,000 clones detected, about 10% appear once; the ten largest clones hold about 16%. Among the patients, none had received any treatment before thyroid surgery.

The chain couples TRBV5-1 to TRBJ2-7; 9 bases match TRBD2. This TCR was recovered from a female donor with papillary thyroid cancer or a benign thyroid nodule (not recorded which). Some clones in this sample may be carry-over from other donors' samples. The sequenced sample was blood. In DNA, the CDR3 is TGCGCCAGCAGCTTGGCCCCCCCTAGCGGGACATCTTACGAGCAGTACTTC. The encoded protein is CASSLAPPSGTSYEQYF.